The entry below gives a single T cell receptor beta chain sequence along with its context. The sample holds other DNA sequences that translate to the same CDR3. These data belong to a study of blood T cell repertoires in COVID-19. In germline, CDR1 is MNHEY, CDR2 SVGAGI. The ends lost 0 bases at V and 6 bases at J; junction bases unmatched: 2. This CDR3 is 15 amino acids long. The assay was immunoSEQ multiplex PCR, and TCRdb's table has in-frame clones only and misses some. The sample includes fewer than 250,000 clones, approximately 80% seen only once; the top ten take 9.5% to 15%. This rearrangement joins TRBV6-5 to TRBJ1-6, with 7 bases aligning to TRBD1. The sequence was collected from a woman between 50 and 59 years old with acute or convalescent COVID-19. The sample was peripheral blood. CDR3 loop: CASSYSGTANSPLHF. CDR3 sequence (DNA): TGTGCCAGCAGTTACTCGGGGACAGCTAATTCACCCCTCCACTTT.